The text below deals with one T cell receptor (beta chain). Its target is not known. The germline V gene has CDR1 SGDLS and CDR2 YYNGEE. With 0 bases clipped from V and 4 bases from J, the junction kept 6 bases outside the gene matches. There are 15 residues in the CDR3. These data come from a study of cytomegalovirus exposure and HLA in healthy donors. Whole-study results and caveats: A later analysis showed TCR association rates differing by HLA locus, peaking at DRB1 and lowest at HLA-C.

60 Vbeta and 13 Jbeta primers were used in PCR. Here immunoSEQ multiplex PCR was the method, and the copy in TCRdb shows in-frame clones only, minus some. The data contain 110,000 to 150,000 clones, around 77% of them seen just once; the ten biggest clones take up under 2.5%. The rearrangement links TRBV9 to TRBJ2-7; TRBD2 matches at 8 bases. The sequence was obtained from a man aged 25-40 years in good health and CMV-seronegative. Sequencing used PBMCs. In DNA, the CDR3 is TGTGCCAGCAGCGTAGGATCCGGACTAGCTTACGAGCAGTACTTC. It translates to CASSVGSGLAYEQYF.